The sequence of this T cell receptor (beta chain) was determined in a study of beta chain features in type 1 diabetes. In the study overall: Over all samples combined, around 110 million sorted cells were examined. Study-wide points: When cDNA is sequenced, cells with high TCR expression could be over-represented. Shortening that was moderate but significant affected the TCRB CDR3s of Type 1 diabetes patients in all four CD4+ subsets.

The trim removed 2 bases at V and 4 bases at J, leaving 11 bases unmatched. Germline assignment: CDR1 SGDLS and CDR2 YYNGEE. The CDR3 loop spans 18 amino acids. Every isolated RNA sample was fully reverse transcribed, so sequencing captured expressed TCRB transcripts. Libraries were prepared by immunoSEQ multiplex PCR; TCRdb keeps only in-frame clonotypes and omits some of them. Here the sample spans under 400,000 clones, roughly 21% being singletons. This clone was found a few times. The antigen is undetermined. The origin of this receptor is a woman under 30 in good health. The chain has TRBV9 and TRBJ2-1, with 11 bases aligning to TRBD1. Material for sequencing was naive CD4+ T cells from blood. CDR3 DNA: TGTGCCAGCAGCGTCCGGGACAGGGGGATTATCGGATACAATGAGCAGTTCTTC. This codes for CASSVRDRGIIGYNEQFF.